This TCR beta chain was sequenced for a study of CD8 T cells in Susac syndrome. RNA totalling about 0.5 to 1 ug underwent reverse transcription with random hexamers. Across 54 Vbeta and 13 Jbeta, immunoSEQ multiplex PCR amplified TCR beta CDR3. One entry per CDR3 protein, called by TCRdb with MiXCR from the immunoSEQ multiplex PCR reads. The sample includes about 200,000 distinct CDR3 sequences, roughly 95% of them seen just once. Germline V gene lookup returns CDR1 MDHEN and CDR2 SYDVKM. The ends were cut back, 4 bases at V and 5 bases at J, with 11 bases in the middle. The CDR3 contains 13 residues. This clonotype was observed a single time. CD8+ and CD4+ T cells from blood underwent TCR beta sequencing, which was carried out in a high-throughput format. TEMRA cells were enriched by FACS, and CD4+ and CD8+ T cells were negatively isolated.

J is TRBJ2-5 and V is TRBV28, with D tentatively TRBD2 (6 bases). The sequencing sample was made of CD4+ T cells from PBMCs. The receptor's source is a human donor with multiple sclerosis. CDR3 bases: TGTGCCAGCAGTTCGGGGGTTCGGGAGACCCAGTACTTC. It codes for CASSSGVRETQYF.